Each of the 9 T cell receptor beta chains below was sequenced from the same sample in a study of blood T cell repertoires in COVID-19. Sequenced by immunoSEQ multiplex PCR; TCRdb stores in-frame clones only, minus some. The sample includes 150,000 to 200,000 clones, roughly 84% of them seen just once. The sample comprised peripheral blood. The receptors derive from a woman of 80 years or more with active or convalescent COVID-19.

The rearrangement joins TRBV9 to TRBJ1-1; the match to TRBD1 covers 10 bases. The CDR3 loop spans 15 amino acids. The ends lost 3 bases at V and 4 bases at J; junction bases unmatched: 6. The V gene's germline CDR1 is SGDLS and CDR2 YYNGEE. The CDR3 DNA sequence: TGTGCCAGCAGCGCAGGACAGGGGGTATTCACTGAAGCTTTCTTT. Translating gives CASSAGQGVFTEAFF.

The chain joins TRBV19 to TRBJ1-2; the D gene is possibly TRBD1 (6 bases). Germline V gene sequence: CDR1 LNHDA, CDR2 SQIVND (reference sequence). V lost 0 bases, J lost 4 bases, and 15 bases lay in between. CDR3 length equals 16 residues. The CDR3 nucleotides are TGTGCCAGTAGTATAGATATGACAGGTCCCCGCTATGGCTACACCTTC. It specifies CASSIDMTGPRYGYTF.

The chain carries TRBV7-9 and TRBJ2-7; D gene unclear. This CDR3 comprises 11 residues. The V end was cut by 8 bases, the J end by 2 bases, with 7 bases between. Germline CDR1 reads SEHNR; CDR2 reads FQNEAQ (reference sequence). The CDR3 here is CASSGAYEQYF. CDR3 nucleotide sequence: TGTGCCAGCTCGGGTGCCTACGAGCAGTACTTC.

V gene TRBV5-6 combines with J gene TRBJ1-4; 7 bases are shared with TRBD1. Germline CDR1 SGHDT, CDR2 YYEEEE. V lost 4 bases and J lost 4; bases outside the gene matches: 7. The CDR3 runs to 15 residues. The CDR3 DNA reads as TGTGCCAGCAGCCCCCCGGGGACAGTTAATGAAAAACTGTTTTTT. It specifies CASSPPGTVNEKLFF.

This chain joins TRBV12-5 and TRBJ2-7, with D tentatively TRBD2 (5 bases). V lost 6 bases to trimming and J lost 1 base, with 16 bases between them. This CDR3 region has 15 residues. Germline-derived CDR1 and CDR2 are LGHNT and FRNRAP. The CDR3 loop reads CASGLLPSGSYEQYF. The CDR3 DNA reads as TGTGCTAGTGGCCTCCTCCCGTCGGGGTCCTACGAGCAGTACTTC.

This clone was observed a few times. This chain links TRBV4-1 with TRBJ2-5; TRBD2 is a possible D gene (5 bases). Between the trimmed V and J ends, which lost 0 bases and 5 bases, there was a span of 7 bases. The CDR3 has 13 amino acids. Germline-derived CDR1 and CDR2 are MGHRA and YSYEKL. The CDR3 spells CASSQDPGETQYF. In DNA, the CDR3 is TGCGCCAGCAGCCAAGATCCGGGGGAGACCCAGTACTTC.

This clone was recorded only once. V usage is TRBV7-2 and J usage is TRBJ1-2; possible D gene TRBD1, 5 bases. The germline V gene has CDR1 SGHTA and CDR2 FQGNSA. The germline V and J ends were trimmed by 0 bases and 10 bases, with 12 bases remaining between them. The CDR3 extends over 13 amino acids. In DNA, the CDR3 is TGTGCCAGCAGCTTAGCGCTTTCGGGGGACTACACCTTC. It yields the protein CASSLALSGDYTF.

The rearrangement uses TRBV7-2 and TRBJ2-3; D gene ambiguous. V was pared by 5 bases and J by 9 bases, with 21 bases between. The CDR3 runs to 15 residues. Germline-derived CDR1 and CDR2 are SGHTA and FQGNSA. This CDR3 is CASSESLGTGYTQYF. DNA of the CDR3: TGTGCCAGCAGCGAGTCCCTAGGAACCGGGTACACGCAGTATTTT.

The CDR3 coding sequence is TGTGCCAGCAGCGGTGGGAGAGGGGGGGGCACAGATACGCAGTATTTT. Amino acids: CASSGGRGGGTDTQYF. The V gene is TRBV9, the J gene TRBJ2-3, with D possibly TRBD2 on 7 matching bases. The CDR3 is 16 amino acids. V lost 3 bases to trimming and J lost 1 base, with 15 bases between them. Germline CDR1 is SGDLS and CDR2 is YYNGEE.